The text below deals with one T cell receptor beta chain. Other DNA sequences in the same sample also yield this CDR3. This entry belongs to a study of blood T cell repertoires in COVID-19. Study background: Sample material is recorded as cDNA or gDNA derived from T cells, B-cell-depleted T cells, or PBMCs.

Original processing notes: Cell counts per sample came from amplifying reference gene primers. The data were produced by immunoSEQ multiplex PCR, yet TCRdb's version contains in-frame clones alone and is incomplete. The DNA was the basis for D and trimming; V, J and clone size are from that table. The repertoire holds approximately 70,000 clones, with 88% as singletons. Trimming stripped 4 bases from V and 0 bases from J, with 9 bases between. Germline V gene sequence: CDR1 SGHRS, CDR2 YFSETQ. This CDR3 has 14 residues. The source of this sequence is a human donor in a cohort sampled during active COVID-19. The chain links TRBV5-1 to TRBJ2-3; tentatively, D is TRBD1 (6 bases). The sample taken for sequencing was peripheral blood. CDR3 in amino acids: CASSPGQSTDTQYF. CDR3 DNA: TGCGCCAGCAGCCCTGGACAGAGCACAGATACGCAGTATTTT. Filled out from reference TRBV5-1 and TRBJ2-3, the complete variable domain reads KAGVTQTPRYLIKTRGQQVTLSCSPISGHRSVSWYQQTPGQGLQFLFEYFSETQRNKGNFPGRFSGRQFSNSRSEMNVSTLELGDSALYLCASSPGQSTDTQYFGPGTRLTVL.